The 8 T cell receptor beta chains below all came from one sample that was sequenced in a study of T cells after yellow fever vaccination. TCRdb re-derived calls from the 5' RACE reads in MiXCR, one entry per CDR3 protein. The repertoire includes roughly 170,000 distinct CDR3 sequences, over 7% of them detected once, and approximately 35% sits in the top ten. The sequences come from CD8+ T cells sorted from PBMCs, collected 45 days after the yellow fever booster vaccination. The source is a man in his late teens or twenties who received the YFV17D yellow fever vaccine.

The CDR3 spells CASGGQGQGSNQPQHF. The CDR3 region has the DNA TGTGCTAGTGGAGGACAGGGACAGGGTAGCAATCAGCCCCAGCATTTT. This sequence joins TRBV12-5 and TRBJ1-5; the match to TRBD1 covers 9 bases. Per germline, CDR1 LGHNT and CDR2 FRNRAP. CDR3 length equals 16 residues. V was pared by 6 bases and J by 0 bases, with 6 bases of the junction left unmatched. Variable domain in full (rest from reference TRBV12-5 and TRBJ1-5): DARVTQTPRHKVTEMGQEVTMRCQPILGHNTVFWYRQTMMQGLELLAYFRNRAPLDDSGMPKDRFSAEMPDATLATLKIQPSEPRDSAVYFCASGGQGQGSNQPQHFGDGTRLSIL.

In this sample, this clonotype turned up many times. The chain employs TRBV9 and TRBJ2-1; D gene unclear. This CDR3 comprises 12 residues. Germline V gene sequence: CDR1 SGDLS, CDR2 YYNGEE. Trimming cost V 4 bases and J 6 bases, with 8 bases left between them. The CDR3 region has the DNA TGTGCCAGCAGCTCAGGTGGCAATGAGCAGTTCTTC. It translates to CASSSGGNEQFF.

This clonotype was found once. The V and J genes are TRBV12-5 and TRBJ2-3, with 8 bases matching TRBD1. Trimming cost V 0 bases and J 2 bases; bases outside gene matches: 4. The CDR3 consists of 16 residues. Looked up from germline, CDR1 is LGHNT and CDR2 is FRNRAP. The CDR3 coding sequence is TGTGCTAGTGGTTTGGTACAGGGGGGCTTCACAGATACGCAGTATTTT. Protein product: CASGLVQGGFTDTQYF. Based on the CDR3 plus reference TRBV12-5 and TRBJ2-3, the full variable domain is DARVTQTPRHKVTEMGQEVTMRCQPILGHNTVFWYRQTMMQGLELLAYFRNRAPLDDSGMPKDRFSAEMPDATLATLKIQPSEPRDSAVYFCASGLVQGGFTDTQYFGPGTRLTVL.

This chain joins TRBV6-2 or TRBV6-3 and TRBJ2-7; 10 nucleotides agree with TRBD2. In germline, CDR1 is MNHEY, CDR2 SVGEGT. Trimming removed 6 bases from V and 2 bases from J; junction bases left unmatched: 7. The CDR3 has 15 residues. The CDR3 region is CASRLLAGPTYEQYV. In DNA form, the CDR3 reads TGTGCCAGCAGACTACTAGCGGGGCCTACCTACGAGCAGTACGTC.

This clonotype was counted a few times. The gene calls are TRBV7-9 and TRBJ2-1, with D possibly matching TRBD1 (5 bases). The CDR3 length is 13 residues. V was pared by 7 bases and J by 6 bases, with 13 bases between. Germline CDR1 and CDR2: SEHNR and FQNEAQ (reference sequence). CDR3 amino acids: CASTGPVGNEQFF. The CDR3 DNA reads TGTGCCAGCACAGGGCCTGTGGGCAATGAGCAGTTCTTC.

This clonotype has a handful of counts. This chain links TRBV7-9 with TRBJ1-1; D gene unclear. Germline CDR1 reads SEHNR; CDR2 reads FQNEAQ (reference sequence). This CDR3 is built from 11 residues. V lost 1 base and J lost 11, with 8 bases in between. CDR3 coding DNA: TGTGCCAGCAGCTTAGGAGTCCGGGCTTTCTTT. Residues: CASSLGVRAFF.

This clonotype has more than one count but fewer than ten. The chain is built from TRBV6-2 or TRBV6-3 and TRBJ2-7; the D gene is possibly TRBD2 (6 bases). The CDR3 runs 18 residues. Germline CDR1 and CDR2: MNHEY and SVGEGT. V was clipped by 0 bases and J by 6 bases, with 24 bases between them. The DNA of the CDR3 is TGTGCCAGCAGTTACTCCTTCGTACTAGCCATAACTAACCTCGAGCAGTACTTC. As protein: CASSYSFVLAITNLEQYF.

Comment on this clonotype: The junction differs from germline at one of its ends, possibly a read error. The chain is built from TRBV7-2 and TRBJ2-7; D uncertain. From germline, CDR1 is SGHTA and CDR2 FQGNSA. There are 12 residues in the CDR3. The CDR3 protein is CASSLETYAQYF. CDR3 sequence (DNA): TGTGCCAGCAGCTTAGAGACTTACGCGCAGTACTTC.